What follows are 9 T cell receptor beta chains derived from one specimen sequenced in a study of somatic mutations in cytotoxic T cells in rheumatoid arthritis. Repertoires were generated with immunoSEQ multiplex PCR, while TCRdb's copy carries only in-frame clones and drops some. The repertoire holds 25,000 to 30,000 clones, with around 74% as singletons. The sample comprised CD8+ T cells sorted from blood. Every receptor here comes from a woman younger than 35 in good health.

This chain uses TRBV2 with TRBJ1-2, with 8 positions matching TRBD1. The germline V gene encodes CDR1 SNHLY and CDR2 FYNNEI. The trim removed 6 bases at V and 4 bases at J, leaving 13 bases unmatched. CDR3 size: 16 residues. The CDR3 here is CASSPPRTGLGYGYTF. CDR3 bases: TGTGCCAGCAGCCCGCCGCGGACAGGGTTGGGCTATGGCTACACCTTC.

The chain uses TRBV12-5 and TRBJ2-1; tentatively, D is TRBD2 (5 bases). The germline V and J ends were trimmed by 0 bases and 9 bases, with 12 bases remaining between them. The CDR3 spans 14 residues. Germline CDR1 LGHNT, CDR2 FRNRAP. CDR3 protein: CASGLVTGVSEQFF. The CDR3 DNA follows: TGTGCTAGTGGTTTGGTAACCGGGGTTAGTGAGCAGTTCTTC.

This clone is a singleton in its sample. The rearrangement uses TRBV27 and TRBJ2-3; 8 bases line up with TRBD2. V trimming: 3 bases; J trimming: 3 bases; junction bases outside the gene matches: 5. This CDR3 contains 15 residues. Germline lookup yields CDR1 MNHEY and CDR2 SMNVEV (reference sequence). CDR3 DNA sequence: TGTGCCAGCAGTTTCGCTAGCGGGTTTACAGATACGCAGTATTTT. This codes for CASSFASGFTDTQYF.

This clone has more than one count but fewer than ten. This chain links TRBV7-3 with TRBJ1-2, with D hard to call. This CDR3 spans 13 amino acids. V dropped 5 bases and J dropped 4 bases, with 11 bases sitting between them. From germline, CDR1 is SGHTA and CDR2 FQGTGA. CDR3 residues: CASSAELGYGYTF. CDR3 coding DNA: TGTGCCAGCAGCGCCGAGTTAGGCTATGGCTACACCTTC.

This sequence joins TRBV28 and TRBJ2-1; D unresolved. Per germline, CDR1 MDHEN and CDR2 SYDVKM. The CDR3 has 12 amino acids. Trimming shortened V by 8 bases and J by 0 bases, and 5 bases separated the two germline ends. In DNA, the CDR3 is TGTGCCAGCCAGAGCTCCTACAATGAGCAGTTCTTC. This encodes CASQSSYNEQFF.

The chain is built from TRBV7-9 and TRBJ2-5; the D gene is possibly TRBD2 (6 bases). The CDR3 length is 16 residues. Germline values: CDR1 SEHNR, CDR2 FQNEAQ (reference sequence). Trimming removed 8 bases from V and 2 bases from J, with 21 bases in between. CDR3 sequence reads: CASFHPPDGTQETQYF. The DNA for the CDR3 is TGTGCCAGCTTCCACCCCCCGGACGGGACTCAAGAGACCCAGTACTTC.

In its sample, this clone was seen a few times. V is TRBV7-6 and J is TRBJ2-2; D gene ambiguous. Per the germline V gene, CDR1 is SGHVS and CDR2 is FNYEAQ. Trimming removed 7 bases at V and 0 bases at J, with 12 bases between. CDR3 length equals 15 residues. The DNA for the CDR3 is TGTGCCAGCACCCGGTTGAACGCGAACACCGGGGAGCTGTTTTTT. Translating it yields CASTRLNANTGELFF.

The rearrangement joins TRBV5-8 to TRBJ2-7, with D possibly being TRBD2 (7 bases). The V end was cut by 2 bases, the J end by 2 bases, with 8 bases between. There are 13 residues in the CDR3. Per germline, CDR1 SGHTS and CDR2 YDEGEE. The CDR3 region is CASSFGGPYEQYF. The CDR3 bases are TGTGCCAGCAGCTTCGGGGGGCCCTACGAGCAGTACTTC.

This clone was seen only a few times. CDR3 DNA sequence: TGTGCCAGCAGTTTATCTGTCACAGGGTGGGACACTGAAGCTTTCTTT. Translating it yields CASSLSVTGWDTEAFF. This chain connects TRBV28 to TRBJ1-1; tentatively, D is TRBD1 (6 bases). The CDR3 totals 16 residues. Germline CDR1 MDHEN, CDR2 SYDVKM. V was clipped by 1 base and J by 3 bases, with 15 bases between them.